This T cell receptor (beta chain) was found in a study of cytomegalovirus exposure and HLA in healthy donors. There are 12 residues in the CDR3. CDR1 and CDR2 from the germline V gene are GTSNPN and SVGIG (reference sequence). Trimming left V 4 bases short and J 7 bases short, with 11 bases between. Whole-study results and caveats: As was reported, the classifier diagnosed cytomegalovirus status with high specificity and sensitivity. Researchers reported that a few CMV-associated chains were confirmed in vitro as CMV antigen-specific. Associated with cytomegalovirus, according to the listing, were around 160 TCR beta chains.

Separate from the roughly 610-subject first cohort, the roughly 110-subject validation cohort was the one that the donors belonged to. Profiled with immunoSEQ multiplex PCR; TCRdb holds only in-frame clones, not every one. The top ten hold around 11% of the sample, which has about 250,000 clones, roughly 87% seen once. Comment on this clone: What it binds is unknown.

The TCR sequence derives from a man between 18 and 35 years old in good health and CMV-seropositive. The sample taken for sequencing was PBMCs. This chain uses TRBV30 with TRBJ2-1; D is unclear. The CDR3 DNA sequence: TGTGCCTGGACGCCCGTAAGAAATGAGCAGTTCTTC. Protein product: CAWTPVRNEQFF.